One TCR beta chain is described in this entry. Its target is not known. Measured with immunoSEQ multiplex PCR; TCRdb has only the in-frame clones, and not every one. In the table there are 1,500,000 or so clones, approximately 98.5% of which are singletons. Per germline, CDR1 SEHNR and CDR2 FQNEAQ (reference sequence). V dropped 1 base and J dropped 2; count of bases not matched to a gene: 10. The CDR3 is 18 residues long. Every donor, a Caucasian adult, lived in Nashville, Tennessee. The data were obtained in a study of shared clonotypes between healthy human individuals. Study-wide points: The researchers took only blood, and tissue repertoires probably look different.

V and J are TRBV7-9 and TRBJ2-5; 10 positions match TRBD2. What was sequenced was naive CD4+ T cells sorted from blood. Subset: CD45RA+ positively selected. The TCR sequence derives from a man aged 25-45 years in good health. DNA for the CDR3: TGTGCCAGCAGCTTAGGGGGGAGGACTAGCGGACTGCAAGAGACCCAGTACTTC. This sequence encodes CASSLGGRTSGLQETQYF. Based on the CDR3 plus reference TRBV7-9 and TRBJ2-5, the full variable domain is DTGVSQNPRHKITKRGQNVTFRCDPISEHNRLYWYRQTLGQGPEFLTYFQNEAQLEKSRLLSDRFSAERPKGSFSTLEIQRTEQGDSAMYLCASSLGGRTSGLQETQYFGPGTRLLVL.